This T cell receptor (beta chain) was observed in a study of beta chain features in type 1 diabetes. This clone was seen only a few times. Antigen unknown. The study reverse transcribed the entire isolated RNA, so it sequenced expressed TCRB transcripts. Repertoires were generated with immunoSEQ multiplex PCR, while TCRdb's copy carries only in-frame clones and drops some. Counted here are fewer than 400,000 clones, around 8.5% occurring once; the ten biggest clones make up roughly 0.99%. Study-level points and caveats: In every one of the four CD4+ subsets, TCRB CDR3s were moderately but significantly shorter in Type 1 diabetes patients.

The V end was cut by 0 bases, the J end by 5 bases, with 11 bases between. Germline V gene sequence: CDR1 SGHRS, CDR2 YFSETQ. The CDR3 totals 14 residues. The receptor comes from a man aged 30 to 39 with type 1 diabetes. The sample taken for sequencing was central memory CD4+ T cells from blood. The chain recombines TRBV5-1 with TRBJ1-2; TRBD1 might be the D (6 bases). The CDR3 region has the DNA TGCGCCAGCAGCTTGGGAAACAGGGAGTATGGCTACACCTTC. Amino acids: CASSLGNREYGYTF. Full variable domain (rest looked up from reference TRBV5-1 and TRBJ1-2): KAGVTQTPRYLIKTRGQQVTLSCSPISGHRSVSWYQQTPGQGLQFLFEYFSETQRNKGNFPGRFSGRQFSNSRSEMNVSTLELGDSALYLCASSLGNREYGYTFGSGTRLTVV.